These 32 T cell receptor beta chains share one sample of origin, sequenced in a study of tissue T cells after allogeneic stem cell transplantation. The table came from immunoSEQ multiplex PCR; TCRdb's copy has only in-frame clones and leaves some out. The sample lists about 9,000 clones; roughly 41% were seen once. As to time point: mouse harvest day 7 after allogeneic transplant. Mouse grafts combined 10^7 T-cell-depleted bone marrow cells with 10^6 splenic CD5+ T cells. Sequencing input: gut tissue. The receptors originated from a female BALB/c mouse given C57BL/6 T cells with graft-versus-host disease after an allogeneic hematopoietic cell transplant.

This clone is labeled as medium-sized (0.01 to 0.1%). Mouse germline and gene names are used. The part of the CDR3 DNA that was read is TGTGCTAGCAGTTCCACAGGTTCTGGAAATACGCTCTAT. Its translation is CASSSTGSGNTLY. The CDR3 in its entirety is CASSSTGSGNTLYF. The V and J genes are TRBV29 and TRBJ1-3; possibly TRBD1 for D (5 bases). The observed sequence ends 1 residue before the CDR3 terminus, with the missing tail filled in from the germline J gene. The V end was cut by 4 bases, the J end by 0 bases, with 7 bases between. Germline assignment: CDR1 MSHET and CDR2 SYDVDS. The CDR3 has 14 amino acids.

As to this clone: Mouse names are used for the genes. From the germline J gene comes the end of the CDR3, since the read stops 1 residue before it. The V call is TRBV5, the J call TRBJ2-1; 8 positions agree with TRBD1. CDR3 size: 15 residues. Germline lookup yields CDR1 LGHNA and CDR2 YNLKQL (reference sequence). V was pared by 4 bases and J by 3 bases, with 5 bases of the junction left unmatched. The CDR3 region is CASSPGQGFYAEQFF. CDR3 bases read: TGTGCCAGCAGCCCCGGACAGGGCTTCTATGCTGAGCAGTTC.

In this sample, this clone is medium-sized (0.01 to 0.1%). The gene names here belong to mouse. The read ends 1 residue before the CDR3 terminus; that terminus is restored from the germline J gene. The chain has TRBV3 and TRBJ1-1; 7 nucleotides agree with TRBD1. This CDR3 comprises 15 residues. CDR1 and CDR2 from the germline V gene are SNHLY and FYNGKV (reference sequence). V gave up 4 bases and J gave up 0 bases; unmatched junction bases: 5. The CDR3: CASSSSGTANTEVFF. The sequenced CDR3 bases are TGTGCCAGCAGCTCATCCGGGACAGCAAACACAGAAGTCTTC.

This clone was seen just once. Genes and germline are mouse. The sequenced part of the CDR3 DNA is TGTGCCAGCAGTGGTACAGAAGTCTTC. Protein sequence: CASSGTEVF. The whole CDR3 region reads CASSGTEVFF. The rearrangement joins TRBV13-1 to TRBJ1-1; no reliable D call. Read coverage stops 1 residue before the CDR3 terminus; the germline J gene supplies the remainder. Trimming removed 3 bases at V and 5 bases at J, with 2 bases between. Germline V gene lookup returns CDR1 NSHNY and CDR2 SYGAGN. The CDR3 consists of 10 residues.

Concerning this clone: Genes and germline are mouse. CDR3 residues: CSSSQLGGGTEVFF. The covered CDR3 bases are TGCTCCAGCAGTCAATTGGGGGGCGGCACAGAAGTCTTC. V and J are TRBV23 and TRBJ1-1. Sequencing ends 1 residue short of the CDR3 end; the germline J gene provides the rest. There are 14 residues in the CDR3. From germline, CDR1 is KGHTA and CDR2 FQNQQP. The full variable domain, its missing parts supplied by reference TRBV23 and TRBJ1-1, is DAAVTQKPRYLIKMKGQEAEMKCIPEKGHTAVFWYQQKQSKELKFLIYFQNQQPLDQIDMVKERFSAVCPSSSLCSLGIRTCEAEDSALYLCSSSQLGGGTEVFFGKGTRLTVV.

This clone was seen more than once but under ten times. The listed genes are named as in mouse. The CDR3 loop reads CSSSQSGRQDTQYF. CDR3 bases read: TGCTCCAGCAGTCAATCGGGCCGGCAAGACACCCAGTAC. The gene calls are TRBV23 and TRBJ2-5. Sequencing ends 1 residue short of the CDR3 end; the germline J gene provides the rest. CDR1 is KGHTA, CDR2 FQNQQP, per germline. This CDR3 region has 14 residues. The full variable domain, rest sourced from reference TRBV23 and TRBJ2-5, is DAAVTQKPRYLIKMKGQEAEMKCIPEKGHTAVFWYQQKQSKELKFLIYFQNQQPLDQIDMVKERFSAVCPSSSLCSLGIRTCEAEDSALYLCSSSQSGRQDTQYFGPGTRLLVL.

This clone is medium-sized within its sample. Mouse gene names apply. The read ends 1 residue early relative to the CDR3; the germline J gene fills the gap. The chain combines TRBV31 with TRBJ2-7; D is unclear. V was trimmed by 4 bases and J by 3 bases, leaving 7 bases between them. The CDR3 runs to 11 residues. CDR1 and CDR2 from the germline V gene are GKSSPN and SITVG. Incomplete CDR3 DNA: TGTGCCTGGACGGCAGACTATGAACAGTAC. This gives the protein CAWTADYEQY. The entire CDR3 is CAWTADYEQYF.

This clone is deemed medium-sized. All gene names here are mouse names. Coverage ceases 1 residue before the CDR3 finishes, and the germline J gene fills in the end. The chain couples TRBV24 to TRBJ2-3; 8 nucleotides align to TRBD1. CDR3 length equals 16 residues. Germline V gene data show CDR1 as KGHTA and CDR2 as FRNEEI. V trimming: 0 bases; J trimming: 4 bases; junction bases outside the gene matches: 6. CDR3 DNA (partial): TGTGCCAGCAGTCTGTATCTTACAGGGGGGACAGAAACGCTGTAT. This translates into CASSLYLTGGTETLY. The CDR3, in full, reads CASSLYLTGGTETLYF.

In this sample, this clone turned up a few times. All gene names here are mouse names. The CDR3 end is not reached by the read, which stops 1 residue before it; the germline J gene fills it in. This sequence joins TRBV23 and TRBJ2-7; the table's D call, TRBD1, has no DNA check behind it. Germline V CDR1 and CDR2: KGHTA, FQNQQP. The CDR3 is 13 amino acids. CDR3: CSSSQSRDRGQYF. Partial CDR3 DNA: TGCTCCAGCAGTCAATCCCGGGACAGGGGACAGTAC.

Turning to this clone: Gene labels here are mouse ones. With the read ending 1 residue before the CDR3 end, the germline J gene is used to fill in that end. The chain recombines TRBV26 with TRBJ1-3; the D is unclear. The ends were cut back, 3 bases at V and 0 bases at J, with 6 bases in the middle. Germline lookup yields CDR1 KGHPV and CDR2 FQNQEV (reference sequence). The CDR3 sequence is 14 residues long. The sequenced part of the CDR3 DNA is TGTGCCAGCAGTCTCACAATTTCTGGAAATACGCTCTAT. Its translation is CASSLTISGNTLY. The complete CDR3 protein is CASSLTISGNTLYF.

Comment on this clone: Genes here carry mouse names. The CDR3 extends 1 residue past the end of the read, so its final part is completed from the germline J gene. The chain couples TRBV15 to TRBJ1-1; 9 nucleotides agree with TRBD1. J lost 1 base, V lost 7 bases, and 7 bases had no gene match. CDR1 is SGHND, CDR2 FRSKSL, per germline. CDR3 length equals 15 residues. CDR3 region: CASTRQGERNTEVFF. The CDR3 bases that were read are TGTGCCAGCACTCGACAGGGGGAGAGGAACACAGAAGTCTTC.

In its sample, this clone ranks as medium-sized (0.01 to 0.1%). Gene names are mouse gene names. The CDR3 goes on 1 residue after the read ends, and that part is filled in from the germline J gene. The rearrangement uses TRBV26 and TRBJ2-1; no reliable D call. Germline CDR1 and CDR2: KGHPV and FQNQEV (reference sequence). This CDR3 contains 15 residues. Trimming stripped 2 bases from V and 3 bases from J, with 11 bases between. The CDR3 bases that were read are TGTGCCAGCAGTCTGGACCTCCCCCCCTATGCTGAGCAGTTC. Amino acid sequence: CASSLDLPPYAEQF. The whole CDR3 region reads CASSLDLPPYAEQFF. The full variable domain, its missing parts supplied by reference TRBV26 and TRBJ2-1, is NSKVIQTPRYLVKGQGQKAKMRCIPEKGHPVVFWYQQNKNNEFKFLINFQNQEVLQQIDMTEKRFSAECPSNSPCSLEIQSSEAGDSALYLCASSLDLPPYAEQFFGPGTRLTVL.

On this clone: Here the gene names and germline are mouse. The CDR3 goes on 1 residue after the read ends, and that part is filled in from the germline J gene. This sequence joins TRBV26 and TRBJ1-1; D is ambiguous. Germline assignment: CDR1 KGHPV and CDR2 FQNQEV (reference sequence). V lost 0 bases and J lost 0, with 2 bases in between. This CDR3 is built from 13 residues. The sequenced CDR3 bases are TGTGCCAGCAGTCTGTCGGCAAACACAGAAGTCTTC. Amino acids: CASSLSANTEVF. The CDR3, in full, reads CASSLSANTEVFF.

Comment on this clone: All gene names here are mouse names. The CDR3 end lies 1 residue beyond the end of the read and is filled in from the germline J gene. The chain couples TRBV31 to TRBJ2-3; 9 positions agree with TRBD2. This CDR3 is built from 14 residues. The trim removed 0 bases at V and 8 bases at J, leaving 6 bases unmatched. Germline V gene sequence: CDR1 GKSSPN, CDR2 SITVG. CDR3 residues: CAWSLELGGGTLYF. The sequenced part of the CDR3 DNA is TGTGCCTGGAGTCTCGAACTGGGGGGAGGAACGCTGTAT. Together with reference TRBV31 and TRBJ2-3, the CDR3 gives the full variable domain: AQTIHQWPVAEIKAVGSPLSLGCTIKGKSSPNLYWYWQATGGTLQQLFYSITVGQVESVVQLNLSASRPKDDQFILSTEKLLLSHSGFYLCAWSLELGGGTLYFGSGTRLTVL.

Details on this clone: Gene names are the mouse ones. Read data end 1 residue before the CDR3 end; the end is taken from the germline J gene. This chain joins TRBV26 and TRBJ2-3, with TRBD2 matching over 9 bases. The CDR3 contains 15 residues. Per germline, CDR1 KGHPV and CDR2 FQNQEV (reference sequence). Trimming removed 4 bases from V and 0 bases from J; junction bases left unmatched: 2. CDR3 DNA (partial): TGTGCCAGCAGTCAGACTGGGGGTAGTGCAGAAACGCTGTAT. Translation gives CASSQTGGSAETLY. The complete CDR3 reads CASSQTGGSAETLYF. The full variable domain, completed using reference TRBV26 and TRBJ2-3, is NSKVIQTPRYLVKGQGQKAKMRCIPEKGHPVVFWYQQNKNNEFKFLINFQNQEVLQQIDMTEKRFSAECPSNSPCSLEIQSSEAGDSALYLCASSQTGGSAETLYFGSGTRLTVL.

About this clone itself: Genes and germline come from the mouse. The CDR3 end is not reached by the read, which stops 1 residue before it; the germline J gene fills it in. This chain joins TRBV15 and TRBJ2-4; D is uncertain. Germline CDR1 SGHND, CDR2 FRSKSL. With 7 bases removed from V and 0 bases from J, the gap between germline ends came to 8 bases. This CDR3 spans 13 amino acids. The CDR3 loop is CASTDSSQNTLYF. Partial CDR3 DNA: TGTGCCAGCACCGACTCTAGTCAAAACACCTTGTAC.

Comments on this clone: The listed genes are named as in mouse. From the germline J gene comes the end of the CDR3, since the read stops 1 residue before it. The chain couples TRBV1 to TRBJ1-1; D is uncertain. The V gene lost 3 bases and the J gene lost 0 bases, with 8 bases spanning the gap. Germline CDR1 and CDR2: NSQYPW and LRSPGD (reference sequence). The CDR3 totals 14 residues. CDR3 loop: CTCSARQSNTEVFF. CDR3 DNA (partial): TGCACCTGCAGTGCGAGGCAGTCAAACACAGAAGTCTTC.

This clone was seen a single time. Gene names and germline match the mouse. The CDR3 end is not reached by the read, which stops 1 residue before it; the germline J gene fills it in. The chain employs TRBV20 and TRBJ2-7; TRBD1 matches 9 bases. After removal of 1 base from V and 4 bases from J, the junction contained 11 bases not matched to a gene. This CDR3 has 16 residues. Germline CDR1 reads GFQATS; CDR2 reads STVNSAI. Partial CDR3 DNA: TGTGGTGCTAGGGTTGACAGGGGGGCGCGGGGTTATGAACAGTAC. As protein: CGARVDRGARGYEQY. The complete CDR3 protein is CGARVDRGARGYEQYF.

Regarding this clone: Gene names refer to mouse genes. The read terminates 1 residue ahead of where the CDR3 ends, so the germline J gene completes it. The chain is built from TRBV16 and TRBJ1-3; D is unresolved. Between the trimmed V and J ends, which lost 2 bases and 0 bases, there was a span of 5 bases. The germline gives CDR1 SGHSA, CDR2 FRNQAP. The CDR3 is made up of 14 amino acids. The CDR3 bases that were read are TGTGCAAGCAGCTTAAGCAATTCTGGAAATACGCTCTAT. Translation gives CASSLSNSGNTLY. The whole CDR3 region reads CASSLSNSGNTLYF.

A word on this clone: Genes here carry mouse names. Read coverage stops 1 residue before the CDR3 terminus; the germline J gene supplies the remainder. The chain has TRBV26 and TRBJ2-3; D gene unclear. V was trimmed by 2 bases and J by 4 bases, leaving 4 bases between them. From germline, CDR1 is KGHPV and CDR2 FQNQEV (reference sequence). The CDR3 spans 12 residues. The CDR3 sequence is CASSLRTETLYF. The sequenced part of the CDR3 DNA is TGTGCCAGCAGTCTGCGGACAGAAACGCTGTAT.

Only a few counts were recorded for this clone. Mouse gene names apply. The read ends 1 residue before the CDR3 terminus; that terminus is restored from the germline J gene. The rearrangement links TRBV26 to TRBJ1-1; D uncertain. Trimming shortened V by 5 bases and J by 5 bases, and 6 bases separated the two germline ends. Germline V gene data show CDR1 as KGHPV and CDR2 as FQNQEV (reference sequence). The CDR3 runs to 11 residues. The CDR3 loop is CASSLTTEVFF. Partial CDR3 DNA: TGTGCCAGCAGTTTGACAACAGAAGTCTTC.

This clone was recorded a few times. Gene names are the mouse ones. Read sequence stops 1 residue before the CDR3 end, and the germline J gene provides the missing end. The chain has TRBV16 and TRBJ2-7, with D tentatively TRBD1 (6 bases). The length of the CDR3 is 14 residues. The germline V gene encodes CDR1 SGHSA and CDR2 FRNQAP. Trimming left V 2 bases short and J 0 bases short, with 8 bases between. The DNA read from the CDR3 is TGTGCAAGCAGCTTACAGGGGAGCTCCTATGAACAGTAC. Translated, it gives CASSLQGSSYEQY. The complete CDR3 reads CASSLQGSSYEQYF.

This clone was detected a few times. Gene names denote mouse genes. The read gets to within 1 residue of the CDR3 end, and the germline J gene fills in the rest. The chain carries TRBV12-2 and TRBJ1-4; 7 bases fit TRBD1. Trimming cost V 2 bases and J 0 bases; bases outside gene matches: 2. The CDR3 extends over 15 amino acids. The germline V gene has CDR1 SGHLS and CDR2 HYDKME. The CDR3 loop is CASSRQGFSNERLFF. The sequenced CDR3 bases are TGTGCCAGCTCTCGACAGGGTTTTTCCAACGAAAGATTATTT.

Remarks on this clone: Mouse gene names and germline throughout. The read finishes 1 residue shy of the CDR3 end, and the germline J gene is used to complete it. J is TRBJ1-2 and V is TRBV26, with 10 bases fitting TRBD1. Germline V CDR1 and CDR2: KGHPV, FQNQEV (reference sequence). Trimming at V came to 8 bases and at J to 2 bases, leaving 2 bases not matched to a gene. CDR3 length equals 13 residues. This chain's CDR3 is CASLGQGNSDYTF. Incomplete CDR3 DNA: TGTGCCAGCTTGGGACAGGGGAACTCCGACTACACC.

Concerning this clone itself: Genes and germline come from the mouse. From the germline J gene comes the end of the CDR3, since the read stops 1 residue before it. The chain has TRBV5 and TRBJ2-5; D is possibly TRBD1 (5 bases). Germline CDR1 LGHNA, CDR2 YNLKQL (reference sequence). The CDR3 sequence is 14 residues long. V lost 0 bases to trimming and J lost 6 bases, with 10 bases between them. The CDR3 DNA, read in part, is TGTGCCAGCAGCCAAGAGCAGGGTGTGGACACCCAGTAC. As protein: CASSQEQGVDTQY. The complete CDR3 sequence is CASSQEQGVDTQYF.

By share, this clone ranks as medium-sized. Mouse germline and gene names are used. The DNA ends 1 residue before the CDR3 does, and the rest of the CDR3 is filled in from the germline J gene. The rearrangement links TRBV12-2 to TRBJ2-7; 9 bases align to TRBD2. Germline assignment: CDR1 SGHLS and CDR2 HYDKME. J was trimmed by 4 bases and V by 0 bases; bases with no gene match: 3. The CDR3 is 14 amino acids. The sequenced CDR3 bases are TGTGCCAGCTCTCTCGAGGACTGGGGATATGAACAGTAC. Protein product: CASSLEDWGYEQY. The entire CDR3 protein is CASSLEDWGYEQYF. The full variable domain, its missing parts supplied by reference TRBV12-2 and TRBJ2-7, is NSGVVQSPRYIIKGKGERSILKCIPISGHLSVAWYQQTQGQELKFFIQHYDKMERDKGNLPSRFSVQQFDDYHSEMNMSALELEDSAVYFCASSLEDWGYEQYFGPGTRLTVL.

Concerning this clone itself: Each gene name is a mouse one. The read finishes 1 residue shy of the CDR3 end, and the germline J gene is used to complete it. The chain has TRBV5 and TRBJ2-7; the match to TRBD2 covers 10 bases. The CDR3 extends over 14 amino acids. CDR1 and CDR2 (germline): LGHNA, YNLKQL (reference sequence). Trimming at V came to 4 bases and at J to 3 bases, leaving 3 bases not matched to a gene. CDR3 loop: CASSPGLGDYEQYF. The DNA read from the CDR3 is TGTGCCAGCAGCCCAGGACTGGGGGACTATGAACAGTAC.

Comments on this clone: Germline is not matched at one junction end, which may reflect a read error. Genes and germline are mouse. The read terminates 1 residue ahead of where the CDR3 ends, so the germline J gene completes it. The chain employs TRBV26 and TRBJ1-2; D not resolved. CDR1 and CDR2 (germline): KGHPV, FQNQEV (reference sequence). This CDR3 has 14 residues. This CDR3 reads CANSRVHSNSDYTF. The sequenced CDR3 bases are TGTGCCAACAGTCGAGTCCACTCAAACTCCGACTACACC.

As for this clone: One junction end does not reproduce the germline sequence, and a read error may be involved. Germline and genes here are mouse. The sequence runs out 1 residue before the end of the CDR3; the remainder is reconstructed from the germline J gene. The J gene is TRBJ1-5, the V gene TRBV26; no definite D call. Germline CDR1 KGHPV, CDR2 FQNQEV (reference sequence). The CDR3 consists of 13 residues. CDR3 residues: CASSLYGNQAPLF. The sequenced CDR3 bases are TGTGCCAGCAGCCTGTACGGCAACCAGGCTCCGCTT.

Details on this clone: The genes and germline here are from mouse. The read ends 1 residue early relative to the CDR3; the germline J gene fills the gap. The chain is built from TRBV2 and TRBJ1-4; tentatively, D is TRBD1 (6 bases). Germline values: CDR1 LGHNA, CDR2 YSYQKL. The CDR3 is made up of 15 amino acids. V was clipped by 1 base and J by 3 bases, with 9 bases between them. CDR3 in amino acids: CASSQGGRPNERLFF. The DNA read from the CDR3 is TGTGCCAGCAGCCAAGGGGGGCGCCCCAACGAAAGATTATTT.

This clone was observed a few times. Gene names and germline refer to mouse. The sequenced part of the CDR3 DNA is TGTGCCAGCAGTCTGGGACAGGGGGGGGTGGAAGTCTTC. Amino acids: CASSLGQGGVEVF. In full, the CDR3 reads CASSLGQGGVEVFF. V usage is TRBV26 and J usage is TRBJ1-1; 10 nucleotides agree with TRBD1. The read halts 1 residue ahead of the CDR3 end, with the missing end drawn from the germline J gene. CDR3 length equals 14 residues. J lost 8 bases, V lost 2 bases, and 5 bases had no gene match. Germline values: CDR1 KGHPV, CDR2 FQNQEV (reference sequence).

Comments on this clone: Gene names refer to mouse genes. The read gets to within 1 residue of the CDR3 end, and the germline J gene fills in the rest. The V gene is TRBV26, the J gene TRBJ2-1; D is unresolved. Deletions cut 3 bases from V and 0 bases from J, with 6 bases between. The germline V gene has CDR1 KGHPV and CDR2 FQNQEV (reference sequence). This CDR3 spans 14 amino acids. CDR3 residues: CASSLGNNYAEQFF. The CDR3 DNA, read in part, is TGTGCCAGCAGTCTAGGCAATAACTATGCTGAGCAGTTC.